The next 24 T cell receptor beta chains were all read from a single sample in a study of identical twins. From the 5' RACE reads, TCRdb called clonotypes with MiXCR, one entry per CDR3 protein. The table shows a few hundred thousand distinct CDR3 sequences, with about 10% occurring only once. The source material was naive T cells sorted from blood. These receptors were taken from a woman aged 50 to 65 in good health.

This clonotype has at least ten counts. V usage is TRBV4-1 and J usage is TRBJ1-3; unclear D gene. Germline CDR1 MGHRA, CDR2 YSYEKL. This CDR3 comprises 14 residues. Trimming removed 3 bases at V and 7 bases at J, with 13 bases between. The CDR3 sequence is CASSQLRAANTIYF. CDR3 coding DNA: TGCGCCAGCAGCCAGCTAAGGGCCGCTAACACCATATATTTT.

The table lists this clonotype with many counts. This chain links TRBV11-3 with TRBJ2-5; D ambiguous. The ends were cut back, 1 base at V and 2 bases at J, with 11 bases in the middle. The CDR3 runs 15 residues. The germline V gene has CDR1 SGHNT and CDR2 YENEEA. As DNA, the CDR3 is TGTGCCAGCAGCTTAGGGGCGACTCAGCAAGAGACCCAGTACTTC. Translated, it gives CASSLGATQQETQYF.

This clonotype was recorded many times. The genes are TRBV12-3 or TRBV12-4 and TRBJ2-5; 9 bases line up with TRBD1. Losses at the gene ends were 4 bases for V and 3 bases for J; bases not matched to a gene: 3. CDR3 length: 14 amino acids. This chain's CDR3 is CASSSWTGEETQYF. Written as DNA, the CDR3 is TGTGCCAGCAGTTCCTGGACAGGGGAAGAGACCCAGTACTTC.

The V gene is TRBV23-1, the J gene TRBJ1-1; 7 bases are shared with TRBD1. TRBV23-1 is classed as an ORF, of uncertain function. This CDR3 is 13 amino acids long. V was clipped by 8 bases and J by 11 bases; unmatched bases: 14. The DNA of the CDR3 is TGCGCCAGCGAGGAGACAGGGAGGTTGAGGGCTTTCTTT. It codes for CASEETGRLRAFF.

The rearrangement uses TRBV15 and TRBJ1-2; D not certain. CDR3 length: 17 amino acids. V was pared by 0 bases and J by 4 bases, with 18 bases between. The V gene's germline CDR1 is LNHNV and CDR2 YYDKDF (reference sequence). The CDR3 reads CATSRDLAGSGSYGYTF. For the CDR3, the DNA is TGTGCCACCAGCAGAGATCTGGCAGGTTCGGGTAGCTATGGCTACACCTTC. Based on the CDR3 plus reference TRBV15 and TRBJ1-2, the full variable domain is DAMVIQNPRYQVTQFGKPVTLSCSQTLNHNVMYWYQQKSSQAPKLLFHYYDKDFNNEADTPDNFQSRRPNTSFCFLDIRSPGLGDTAMYLCATSRDLAGSGSYGYTFGSGTRLTVV.

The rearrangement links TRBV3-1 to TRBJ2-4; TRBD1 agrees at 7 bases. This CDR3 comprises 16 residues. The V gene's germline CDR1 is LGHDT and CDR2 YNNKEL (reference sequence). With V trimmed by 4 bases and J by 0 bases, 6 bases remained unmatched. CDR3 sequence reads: CASSLRDSLAKNIQYF. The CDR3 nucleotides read TGTGCCAGCAGCCTCCGGGACAGCCTAGCCAAAAACATTCAGTACTTC.

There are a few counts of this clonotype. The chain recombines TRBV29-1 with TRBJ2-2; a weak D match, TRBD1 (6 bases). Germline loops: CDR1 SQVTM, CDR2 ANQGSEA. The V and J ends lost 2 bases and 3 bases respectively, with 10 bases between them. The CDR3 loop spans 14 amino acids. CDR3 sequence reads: CSVERAGDTGELFF. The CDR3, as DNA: TGCAGCGTTGAACGGGCAGGGGACACCGGGGAGCTGTTTTTT.

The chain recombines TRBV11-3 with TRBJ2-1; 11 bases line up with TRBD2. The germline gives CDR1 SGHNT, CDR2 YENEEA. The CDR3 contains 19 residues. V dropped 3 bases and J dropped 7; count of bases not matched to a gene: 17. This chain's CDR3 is CASSFQGVRLAGFRNEQFF. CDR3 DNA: TGTGCCAGCAGCTTCCAGGGTGTGAGACTAGCGGGGTTTAGAAATGAGCAGTTCTTC.

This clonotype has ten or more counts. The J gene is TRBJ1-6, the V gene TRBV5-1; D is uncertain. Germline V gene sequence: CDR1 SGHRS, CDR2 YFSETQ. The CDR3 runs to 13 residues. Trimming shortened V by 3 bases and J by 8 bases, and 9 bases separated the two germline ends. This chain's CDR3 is CASSSGSDSPLHF. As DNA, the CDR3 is TGCGCCAGCAGCTCCGGGAGCGATTCACCCCTCCACTTT.

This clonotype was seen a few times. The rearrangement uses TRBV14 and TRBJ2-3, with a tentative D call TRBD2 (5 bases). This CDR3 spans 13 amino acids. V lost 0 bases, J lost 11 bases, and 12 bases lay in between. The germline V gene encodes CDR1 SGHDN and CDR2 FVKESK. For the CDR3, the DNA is TGTGCCAGCAGCCAAGATTTAGGGAGCCTGCAGTATTTT. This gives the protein CASSQDLGSLQYF.

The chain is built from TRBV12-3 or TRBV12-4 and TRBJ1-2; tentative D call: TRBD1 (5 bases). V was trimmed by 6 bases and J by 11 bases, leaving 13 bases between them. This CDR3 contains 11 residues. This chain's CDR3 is CASSRGAGYTF. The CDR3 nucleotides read TGTGCCAGCAGCCGAGGGGCGGGTTACACCTTC.

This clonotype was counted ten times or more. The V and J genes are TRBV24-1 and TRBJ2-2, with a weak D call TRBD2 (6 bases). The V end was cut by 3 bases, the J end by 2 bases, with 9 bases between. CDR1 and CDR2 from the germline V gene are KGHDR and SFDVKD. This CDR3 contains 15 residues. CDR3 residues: CATSDGGRNTGELFF. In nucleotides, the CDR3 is TGTGCCACCAGTGATGGAGGGCGTAACACCGGGGAGCTGTTTTTT.

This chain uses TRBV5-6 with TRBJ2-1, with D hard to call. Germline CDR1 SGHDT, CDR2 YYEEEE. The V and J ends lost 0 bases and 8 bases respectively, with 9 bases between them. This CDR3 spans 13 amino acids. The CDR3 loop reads CASSLVIGDEQFF. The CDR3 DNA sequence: TGTGCCAGCAGCTTGGTAATTGGCGATGAGCAGTTCTTC.

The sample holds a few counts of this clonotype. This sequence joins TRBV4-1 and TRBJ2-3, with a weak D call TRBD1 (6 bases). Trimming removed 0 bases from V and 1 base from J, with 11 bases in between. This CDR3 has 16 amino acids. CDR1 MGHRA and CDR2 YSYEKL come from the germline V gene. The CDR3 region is CASSQEGAVGTDTQYF. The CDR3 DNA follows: TGCGCCAGCAGCCAAGAGGGGGCGGTGGGCACAGATACGCAGTATTTT.

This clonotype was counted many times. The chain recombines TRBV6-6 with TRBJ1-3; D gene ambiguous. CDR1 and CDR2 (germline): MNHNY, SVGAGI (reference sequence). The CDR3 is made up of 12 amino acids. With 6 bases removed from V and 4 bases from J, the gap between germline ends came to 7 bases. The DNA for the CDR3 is TGTGCCAGCAGGGTAGGCGGAAACACCATATATTTT. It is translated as CASRVGGNTIYF.

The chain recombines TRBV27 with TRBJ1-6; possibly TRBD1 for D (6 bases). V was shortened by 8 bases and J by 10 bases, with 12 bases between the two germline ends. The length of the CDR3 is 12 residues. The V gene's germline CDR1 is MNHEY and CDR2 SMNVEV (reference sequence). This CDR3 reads CASSQGQSPLHF. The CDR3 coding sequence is TGTGCCAGCTCTCAGGGGCAATCACCCCTCCACTTT.

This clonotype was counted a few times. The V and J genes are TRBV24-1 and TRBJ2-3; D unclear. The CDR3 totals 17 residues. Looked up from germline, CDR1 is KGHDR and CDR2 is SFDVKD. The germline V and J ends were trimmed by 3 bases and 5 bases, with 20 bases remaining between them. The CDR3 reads CATSDEGTVGNRDTQYF. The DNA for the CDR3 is TGTGCCACCAGTGATGAAGGAACAGTCGGAAATCGAGATACGCAGTATTTT.

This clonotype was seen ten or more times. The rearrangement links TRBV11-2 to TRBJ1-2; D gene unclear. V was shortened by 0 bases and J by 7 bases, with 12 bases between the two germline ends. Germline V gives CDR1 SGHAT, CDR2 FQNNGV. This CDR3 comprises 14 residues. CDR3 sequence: CASSLDLQIPGYTF. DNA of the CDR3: TGTGCCAGCAGCTTAGATCTACAGATCCCTGGCTACACCTTC.

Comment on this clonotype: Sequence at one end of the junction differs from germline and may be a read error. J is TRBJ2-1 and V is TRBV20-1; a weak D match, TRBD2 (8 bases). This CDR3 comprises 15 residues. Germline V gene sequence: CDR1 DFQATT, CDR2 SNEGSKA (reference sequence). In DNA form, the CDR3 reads TGCAGTGCACGGAGGGACAGCGGGAGTCCCAATGATCAGTTCTTC. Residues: CSARRDSGSPNDQFF.

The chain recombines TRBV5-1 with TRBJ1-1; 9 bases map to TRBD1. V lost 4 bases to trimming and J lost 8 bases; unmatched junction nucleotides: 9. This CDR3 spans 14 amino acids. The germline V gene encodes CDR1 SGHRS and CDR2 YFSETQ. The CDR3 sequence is CASSDIRDRVEAFF. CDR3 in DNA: TGCGCCAGCAGCGATATCCGGGACAGGGTAGAAGCTTTCTTT.

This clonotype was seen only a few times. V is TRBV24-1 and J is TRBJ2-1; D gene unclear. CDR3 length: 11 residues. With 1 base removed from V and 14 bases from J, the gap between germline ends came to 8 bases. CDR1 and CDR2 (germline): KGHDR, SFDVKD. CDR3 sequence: CATSDFWGKFF. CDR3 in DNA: TGTGCCACCAGTGATTTCTGGGGAAAGTTCTTC.

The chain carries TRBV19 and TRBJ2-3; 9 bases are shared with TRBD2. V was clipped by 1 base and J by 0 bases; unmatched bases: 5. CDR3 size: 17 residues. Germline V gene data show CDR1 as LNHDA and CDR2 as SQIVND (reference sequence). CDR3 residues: CASSIAASGTSTDTQYF. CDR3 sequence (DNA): TGTGCCAGTAGTATAGCGGCTAGCGGGACTAGCACAGATACGCAGTATTTT.

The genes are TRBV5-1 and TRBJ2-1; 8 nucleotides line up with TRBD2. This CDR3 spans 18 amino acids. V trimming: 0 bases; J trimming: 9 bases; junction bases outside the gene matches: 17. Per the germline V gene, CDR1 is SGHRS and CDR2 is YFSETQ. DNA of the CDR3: TGCGCCAGCAGCTTGGGGGAGACTAGCGCCCCGGCTGACGGTGAGCAGTTCTTC. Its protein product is CASSLGETSAPADGEQFF.

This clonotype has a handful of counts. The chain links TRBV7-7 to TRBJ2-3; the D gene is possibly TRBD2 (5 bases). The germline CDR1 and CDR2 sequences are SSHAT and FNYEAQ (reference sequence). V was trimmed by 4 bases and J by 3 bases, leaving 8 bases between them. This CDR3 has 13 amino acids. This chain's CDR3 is CASSYGLTDTQYF. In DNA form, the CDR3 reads TGTGCCAGCAGCTATGGACTTACAGATACGCAGTATTTT.